The 14 T cell receptor beta chains below come from one sample, sequenced in a study of shared clonotypes between healthy human individuals. Clones were read by immunoSEQ multiplex PCR, and TCRdb kept only the in-frame ones, dropping some. In the table there are millions of clones, approximately 93% of which are singletons. The sequenced material came from naive CD4+ T cells from PBMCs. Subset described: CD45RA+ positively selected. The receptors derive from a man aged 18 to 29 in good health. Some clones in this sample may be carry-over from other donors' samples.

This rearrangement joins TRBV16 to TRBJ2-3; D perhaps matches TRBD2 (6 bases). The V end was cut by 2 bases, the J end by 2 bases, with 8 bases between. Germline V gene lookup returns CDR1 KGHSY and CDR2 FQNENV. CDR3 length: 14 amino acids. This CDR3 reads CASSQGGATDTQYF. The CDR3 bases are TGTGCCAGCAGCCAAGGAGGGGCCACAGATACGCAGTATTTT.

The count of this clone is one. Here the CDR3 reads CASSEGREQYF. The CDR3 DNA is TGTGCCAGCAGTGAAGGGCGAGAGCAGTACTTC. The genes are TRBV6-1 and TRBJ2-7, with D unresolved. The V gene's germline CDR1 is MNHNS and CDR2 SASEGT. Between the trimmed V and J ends, which lost 1 base and 7 bases, there was a span of 5 bases. There are 11 residues in the CDR3.

The chain joins TRBV7-9 to TRBJ2-5; TRBD1 matches 11 bases. Trimming cost V 4 bases and J 0 bases; bases outside gene matches: 4. The CDR3 extends over 16 amino acids. The V gene's germline CDR1 is SEHNR and CDR2 FQNEAQ (reference sequence). The CDR3 nucleotides are TGTGCCAGCAGCTATTCGGACAGGGGGCACCAAGAGACCCAGTACTTC. Its protein is CASSYSDRGHQETQYF.

The chain couples TRBV5-1 to TRBJ1-1, with a possible D match to TRBD1 (5 bases). This CDR3 region has 14 residues. The germline V gene has CDR1 SGHRS and CDR2 YFSETQ. Trimming removed 0 bases from V and 1 base from J, with 7 bases in between. CDR3 nucleotides: TGCGCCAGCAGCTTGGACAGGTGGAACACTGAAGCTTTCTTT. As protein: CASSLDRWNTEAFF.

The chain is built from TRBV5-5 and TRBJ2-5, with D perhaps TRBD1 (6 bases). Per the germline V gene, CDR1 is SGHKS and CDR2 is YYEKEE (reference sequence). The V end was cut by 5 bases, the J end by 5 bases, with 13 bases between. The CDR3 spans 13 residues. CDR3 nucleotides: TGTGCCAGCAGGACACTCCAGGGGGAGACCCAGTACTTC. It codes for CASRTLQGETQYF.

This clone showed up just once. The CDR3 loop reads CASSLSGRAGYEQYF. DNA for the CDR3: TGCGCCAGCAGCTTGAGCGGTAGGGCGGGGTACGAGCAGTACTTC. The chain has TRBV5-1 and TRBJ2-7; D possibly corresponds to TRBD2 (6 bases). V lost 1 base and J lost 4, with 15 bases in between. CDR3 length: 15 amino acids. Germline assignment: CDR1 SGHRS and CDR2 YFSETQ.

This rearrangement joins TRBV5-4 to TRBJ2-5; 11 nucleotides agree with TRBD2. The CDR3 extends over 17 amino acids. The germline V gene has CDR1 SGHNT and CDR2 YYREEE (reference sequence). V trimming: 6 bases; J trimming: 3 bases; junction bases outside the gene matches: 13. CDR3 loop: CASTRSPLLAGEETQYF. In DNA, the CDR3 is TGTGCCAGCACCCGAAGCCCTCTACTAGCGGGAGAAGAGACCCAGTACTTC. The entire variable domain, with the rest obtained from reference TRBV5-4 and TRBJ2-5, is as follows: ETGVTQSPTHLIKTRGQQVTLRCSSQSGHNTVSWYQQALGQGPQFIFQYYREEENGRGNFPPRFSGLQFPNYSSELNVNALELDDSALYLCASTRSPLLAGEETQYFGPGTRLLVL.

The chain employs TRBV30 and TRBJ2-7; a weak D match, TRBD2 (6 bases). Per germline, CDR1 GTSNPN and CDR2 SVGIG (reference sequence). The CDR3 spans 16 residues. V was trimmed by 2 bases and J by 2 bases, leaving 19 bases between them. CDR3 in amino acids: CAWSPREPYPTYEQYF. Written as DNA, the CDR3 is TGTGCCTGGAGTCCCCGGGAGCCCTACCCTACCTACGAGCAGTACTTC.

V is TRBV28 and J is TRBJ1-5, with D maybe TRBD1 (5 bases). V was trimmed by 4 bases and J by 2 bases, leaving 15 bases between them. This CDR3 contains 16 residues. The V gene's germline CDR1 is MDHEN and CDR2 SYDVKM. In DNA form, the CDR3 reads TGTGCCAGCAGTTCTGGGGGGGGAGGCGGCAATCAGCCCCAGCATTTT. Translating gives CASSSGGGGGNQPQHF.

This rearrangement joins TRBV2 to TRBJ2-2, with a tentative D call TRBD1 (5 bases). V was trimmed by 4 bases and J by 4 bases, leaving 10 bases between them. Germline CDR1 is SNHLY and CDR2 is FYNNEI. This CDR3 spans 14 amino acids. CDR3 protein: CASSADRPTGELFF. CDR3 nucleotides: TGTGCCAGCAGTGCCGACAGACCCACCGGGGAGCTGTTTTTT. Combining the CDR3 with reference TRBV2 and TRBJ2-2 gives the whole variable domain EPEVTQTPSHQVTQMGQEVILRCVPISNHLYFYWYRQILGQKVEFLVSFYNNEISEKSEIFDDQFSVERPDGSNFTLKIRSTKLEDSAMYFCASSADRPTGELFFGEGSRLTVL.

A single count supports this clone. This chain links TRBV7-2 with TRBJ2-7; D is perhaps TRBD2 (6 bases). This CDR3 region has 16 residues. With 0 bases removed from V and 2 bases from J, the gap between germline ends came to 14 bases. The germline V gene has CDR1 SGHTA and CDR2 FQGNSA. For the CDR3, the DNA is TGTGCCAGCAGCTTAGCGGGGAGGATTTCAACCTACGAGCAGTACTTC. Amino acids: CASSLAGRISTYEQYF.

This clone was seen once. The chain uses TRBV7-2 and TRBJ2-1; TRBD2 is a possible D gene (6 bases). The ends were cut back, 6 bases at V and 4 bases at J, with 13 bases in the middle. Germline V gene sequence: CDR1 SGHTA, CDR2 FQGNSA. The length of the CDR3 is 14 residues. DNA for the CDR3: TGTGCCAGCAGGGGGACTTCCTATTACAATGAGCAGTTCTTC. Its protein product is CASRGTSYYNEQFF.

The rearrangement uses TRBV28 and TRBJ2-7; D remains ambiguous. The CDR3 covers 13 residues. V lost 10 bases and J lost 2, with 15 bases in between. Germline V gives CDR1 MDHEN, CDR2 SYDVKM. The CDR3 spells CAILPDGAYEQYF. In DNA, the CDR3 is TGTGCCATACTCCCGGACGGAGCCTACGAGCAGTACTTC. The full variable domain, in which reference TRBV28 and TRBJ2-7 provide the parts outside the CDR3, is DVKVTQSSRYLVKRTGEKVFLECVQDMDHENMFWYRQDPGLGLRLIYFSYDVKMKEKGDIPEGYSVSREKKERFSLILESASTNQTSMYLCAILPDGAYEQYFGPGTRLTVT.

Concerning this clone: Other nucleotide sequences in the sample specify the same CDR3. The genes are TRBV7-2 and TRBJ1-3, with TRBD1 as a possible D gene (5 bases). CDR3 size: 14 residues. The V gene lost 5 bases and the J gene lost 0 bases, with 8 bases spanning the gap. Looked up from germline, CDR1 is SGHTA and CDR2 is FQGNSA. This CDR3 is CASSDRGSGNTIYF. Written as DNA, the CDR3 is TGTGCCAGCAGCGACAGAGGCTCTGGAAACACCATATATTTT. Looking up the rest from reference TRBV7-2 and TRBJ1-3 gives the full variable domain: GAGVSQSPSNKVTEKGKDVELRCDPISGHTALYWYRQSLGQGLEFLIYFQGNSAPDKSGLPSDRFSAERTGGSVSTLTIQRTQQEDSAVYLCASSDRGSGNTIYFGEGSWLTVV.